The rows below give T cell receptor beta chains drawn from one sample of a study of cytomegalovirus exposure and HLA in healthy donors. The method was immunoSEQ multiplex PCR; TCRdb's version includes in-frame clones alone and lacks a portion of them. In the table there are more than 50,000 clones, roughly 91% of which are singletons. The specimen was PBMCs. These receptors were obtained from a woman aged 25 to 39 in good health and CMV-seronegative. Each CDR3 is given with its conserved first and last residue. A D gene is named only where the DNA matches it firmly. A row's size may be missing; if present it is once, few, many or a size class.

cdr3_nt cdr3_aa d_call cdr3_length clone_size j_call v_call
TGTGCCAGCAGTCTGCAGGCCGAGCAGTACTTC CASSLQAEQYF . 11 . TRBJ2-7 TRBV28
TGTGCCAGCAGTCCCTGGACAGGGGAAAGCGAGCAGTACTTC CASSPWTGESEQYF TRBD1 14 once TRBJ2-7 TRBV27
TGTGCCAGCAGACAGGGGACCAAAAACATTCAGTACTTC CASRQGTKNIQYF TRBD1 13 . TRBJ2-4 TRBV28
TGTGCCAGCAGTTCCTTCCTCTACGAGCAGTACTTC CASSSFLYEQYF . 12 few TRBJ2-7 TRBV25-1
TGTGCCTGGAGTGTAACTTGGCGCGAGGAGGGTAACTATGGCTACACCTTC CAWSVTWREEGNYGYTF . 17 . TRBJ1-2 TRBV30
TGTGCCATCAGTGCCGGGACAGGTAGCTCTGGCTACACCTTC CAISAGTGSSGYTF TRBD1 14 . TRBJ1-2 TRBV10-3
TGTGCCAGCAGCGTAGATCCAGGTTCCTACGAGCAGTACTTC CASSVDPGSYEQYF . 14 few TRBJ2-7 TRBV9
TGTGCCAGCGAGGGCACAGATACGCAGTATTTT CASEGTDTQYF . 11 . TRBJ2-3 TRBV2
TGCGCCAGCAGTGTGTCCGGGGAATACAATGAGCAGTTCTTC CASSVSGEYNEQFF . 14 . TRBJ2-1 TRBV10-1
TGTGCCAGCAGTGATAACAGGGGCTACACCTTC CASSDNRGYTF . 11 few TRBJ1-2 TRBV27
TGCAGCGTTGAAGAAGAGGGTAATGAGCAGTTCTTC CSVEEEGNEQFF . 12 . TRBJ2-1 TRBV29-1
TGTGCCAGCAGCTTAGACAGGGTACGTTCCTACGAGCAGTACTTC CASSLDRVRSYEQYF . 15 . TRBJ2-7 TRBV7-2
TGTGCCAGCAGCGTACTCCCAGGGGGCAGCACCGGGGAGCTGTTTTTT CASSVLPGGSTGELFF TRBD1 16 . TRBJ2-2 TRBV9
TGTGCCAGTAGTACTCCGGGACTGGGCCTTCCAACAGATACGCAGTATTTT CASSTPGLGLPTDTQYF . 17 . TRBJ2-3 TRBV19
TGTGCCAGCAGCTGGAGTCGTGCGGCGAGGGACGAGCAGTACTTC CASSWSRAARDEQYF . 15 . TRBJ2-7 TRBV5-5
TGTGCCAGCAGCTTGGGGGGAGGGGCTTACGAGCAGTACTTC CASSLGGGAYEQYF TRBD2 14 . TRBJ2-7 TRBV7-8
TGCGCCAGCAGCCAAGATGGGAGGACAGGGGGTCGTGGCTACACCTTC CASSQDGRTGGRGYTF TRBD1 16 . TRBJ1-2 TRBV4-1
TGTGCCAGCGGGAGTAATGAAAAACTGTTTTTT CASGSNEKLFF . 11 . TRBJ1-4 TRBV6-6
TGCGCCAGCAGCTTGGGACAGGGTAACACCGGGGAGCTGTTTTTT CASSLGQGNTGELFF TRBD1 15 . TRBJ2-2 TRBV5-1
TGTGCCAGTAGTTCCTGGGACTTCGACACAGATACGCAGTATTTT CASSSWDFDTDTQYF . 15 . TRBJ2-3 TRBV19
TGTGCCAGCAGCCTCCGACTAGCGGGAGTGGTTGAGCAGTTCTTC CASSLRLAGVVEQFF TRBD2 15 . TRBJ2-1 TRBV7-8
TGTGCCTGGAGTGTACTGTACAGCCCCGATGGCTACACCTTC CAWSVLYSPDGYTF . 14 . TRBJ1-2 TRBV30
TGCGCCAGCAGCCAAAGTGCGGCTAGCATCGGCAATGAGCAGTTCTTC CASSQSAASIGNEQFF . 16 once TRBJ2-1 TRBV4-1
TGTGCCAGCAGGGAGGACAGGGCAACAGATACGCAGTATTTT CASREDRATDTQYF TRBD1 14 . TRBJ2-3 TRBV6-6
TGTGCCAGCAGCCCTCGGGGGTCAAGAGCAGATACGCAGTATTTT CASSPRGSRADTQYF . 15 . TRBJ2-3 TRBV5-6
TGTGCCAGCAGCCCTGGTCCAGCGGGGAGTTACGAGCAGTACTTC CASSPGPAGSYEQYF TRBD2 15 . TRBJ2-7 TRBV14
TGTGCCAGCTCGGACAGGGGGCGAAACGAGCAGTACTTC CASSDRGRNEQYF TRBD1 13 . TRBJ2-7 TRBV18
TGTGCCAGCAGCTTCTATAGCGCAGATACGCAGTATTTT CASSFYSADTQYF . 13 . TRBJ2-3 TRBV5-5
TGCGCCAGCAGACGAATAGCGGGAGGTTTGGATGAGCAGTTCTTC CASRRIAGGLDEQFF TRBD2 15 once TRBJ2-1 TRBV5-1
TGTGCCAGCAGCGGGACCGGGACTCAGGATAACGAGCAGTACTTC CASSGTGTQDNEQYF . 15 . TRBJ2-7 TRBV9
TGTGCCAGCAGTGAGACAGGGGGCGGCTATGGCTACACCTTC CASSETGGGYGYTF TRBD1 14 . TRBJ1-2 TRBV6-1
TGTGCCTGGAGTATAATTTCCCAGCGGCAGTTCTTC CAWSIISQRQFF . 12 . TRBJ2-1 TRBV30
TGTGCCAGTACTTCTCGGGACAATGAGCAGTTCTTC CASTSRDNEQFF . 12 . TRBJ2-1 TRBV19
TGTGCCAGCAGCTTCGGACTAGCGAAACCCTACGAGCAGTACTTC CASSFGLAKPYEQYF TRBD2 15 . TRBJ2-7 TRBV7-9
TGTGCCAGCAGTAAGGGACAGGGCGAGTCCTACGAGCAGTACTTC CASSKGQGESYEQYF TRBD1 15 . TRBJ2-7 TRBV6-5
TGTGCCAGCAGTCGGACAGGGGGAGGGGCCACCCCTAATGAAAAACTGTTTTTT CASSRTGGGATPNEKLFF TRBD1 18 . TRBJ1-4 TRBV2
TGTGCCAGCAGTCATCGACAGGGAATGAACACTGAAGCTTTCTTT CASSHRQGMNTEAFF TRBD1 15 . TRBJ1-1 TRBV28
TGTGCCAGCAGTCTAGAAACAGGGGGCGATGAAAAACTGTTTTTT CASSLETGGDEKLFF TRBD1 15 once TRBJ1-4 TRBV6-5
TGTGCCAGCAGCCCCACTGTCCCCGGGGAGACCCAGTACTTC CASSPTVPGETQYF . 14 few TRBJ2-5 TRBV9
TGTGCCAGCAGTCCCCTCGAGGAGACCCAGTACTTC CASSPLEETQYF . 12 . TRBJ2-5 TRBV27
TGTGCCAGCAGCTCTACCGGGACAGGGTACAATGAGCAGTTCTTC CASSSTGTGYNEQFF TRBD1 15 . TRBJ2-1 TRBV7-8
TGCAGCGTCAATATGGGACAGGGACCCTACGAGCAGTACTTC CSVNMGQGPYEQYF TRBD1 14 . TRBJ2-7 TRBV29-1
TGCGCCAGCAGCTTAGGACAGTTCTACGAGCAGTACTTC CASSLGQFYEQYF . 13 . TRBJ2-7 TRBV5-1
TGTGCCAGCGAGGAAGGGAACACCGGGGAGCTGTTTTTT CASEEGNTGELFF . 13 . TRBJ2-2 TRBV6-5
TGTGCCAGCAGTTACTCGAATGCAGGGACTGGAAACACCATATATTTT CASSYSNAGTGNTIYF . 16 . TRBJ1-3 TRBV6-5
TGTGCCATCAGCGCTGGAAACACCATATATTTT CAISAGNTIYF . 11 . TRBJ1-3 TRBV10-3
TGTGCCAGCAGCTACCCCGGACAGGTGTACGAGCAGTACTTC CASSYPGQVYEQYF TRBD1 14 . TRBJ2-7 TRBV7-9
TGTGCCAGCAGCCATCAACCGACTAGCGGGGGTTACAATGAGCAGTTCTTC CASSHQPTSGGYNEQFF TRBD2 17 . TRBJ2-1 TRBV7-2
TGTGCCTCCGGGCGGAGCGGGAGCAATGAGCAGTTCTTC CASGRSGSNEQFF TRBD2 13 . TRBJ2-1 TRBV9
TGTGCCAGCAGCGACGGACAGGGCACCGGGGAGCTGTTTTTT CASSDGQGTGELFF TRBD1 14 . TRBJ2-2 TRBV7-9
TGCAGCGCCGCAGGATTAATTTTGTATAATGAGCAGTTCTTC CSAAGLILYNEQFF . 14 . TRBJ2-1 TRBV29-1
TGTGCCACCAGCAAAGGCTGGCAGGGGGCTTCAGATACGCAGTATTTT CATSKGWQGASDTQYF TRBD1 16 . TRBJ2-3 TRBV15
TGTGCCAGTAGTCTTATATCAGAAACAGGCTATGGCTACACCTTC CASSLISETGYGYTF . 15 . TRBJ1-2 TRBV19